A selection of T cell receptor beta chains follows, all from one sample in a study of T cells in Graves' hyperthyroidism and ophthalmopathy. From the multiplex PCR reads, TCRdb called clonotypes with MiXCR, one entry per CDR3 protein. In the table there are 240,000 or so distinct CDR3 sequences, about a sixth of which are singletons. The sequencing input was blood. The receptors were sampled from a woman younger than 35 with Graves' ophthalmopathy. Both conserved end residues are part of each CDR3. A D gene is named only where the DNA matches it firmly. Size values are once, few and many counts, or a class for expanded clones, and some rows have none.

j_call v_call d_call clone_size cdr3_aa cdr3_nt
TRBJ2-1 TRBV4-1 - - CASSQVAINNEQFF TGCGCCAGCAGCCAAGTCGCCATCAACAATGAGCAGTTCTTC
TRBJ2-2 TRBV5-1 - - CASSFTPDSYSGELFF TGCGCCAGCAGCTTTACCCCTGACAGTTACAGCGGGGAGCTGTTTTTT
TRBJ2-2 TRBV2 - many CASSEGPGKAGELFF TGTGCCAGCAGTGAAGGTCCAGGGAAGGCCGGGGAGCTGTTTTTT
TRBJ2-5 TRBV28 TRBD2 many CASSFPNLRTSHETQYF TGTGCCAGCAGTTTTCCCAACCTCAGGACTAGCCATGAGACCCAGTACTTC
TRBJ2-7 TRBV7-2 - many CASSLVGGAASYEQYF TGTGCCAGCAGCTTAGTTGGCGGGGCCGCCTCCTACGAGCAGTACTTC
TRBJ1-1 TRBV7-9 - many CASSPPRGALGDTEAFF TGTGCCAGCAGCCCCCCCCGAGGGGCCCTCGGGGACACTGAAGCTTTCTTT
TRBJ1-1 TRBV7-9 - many CASSSTGPLNTEAFF TGTGCCAGCAGCTCTACCGGGCCTCTGAACACTGAAGCTTTCTTT
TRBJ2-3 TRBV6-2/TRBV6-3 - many CASSMDSADTQYF TGTGCCAGCAGTATGGACTCGGCAGATACGCAGTATTTT
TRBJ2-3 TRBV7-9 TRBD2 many CASSLARSRGADTQYF TGTGCCAGCAGCTTAGCGCGTTCGCGGGGGGCAGATACGCAGTATTTT
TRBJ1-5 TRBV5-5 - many CASSLLGRNQPQHF TGTGCCAGCAGCTTGTTAGGGCGCAATCAGCCCCAGCATTTT
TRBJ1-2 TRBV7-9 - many CASSPYEDQEDGYTF TGTGCCAGCAGCCCCTACGAGGACCAGGAGGATGGCTACACCTTC
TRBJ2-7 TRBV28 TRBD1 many CASSLDSGTAYEQYF TGTGCCAGCAGTTTAGATTCGGGGACAGCCTACGAGCAGTACTTC
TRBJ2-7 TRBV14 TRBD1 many CASSRPGTGPGCSYEQYF TGTGCCAGCAGCCGTCCCGGGACAGGGCCTGGTTGCTCCTACGAGCAGTACTTC
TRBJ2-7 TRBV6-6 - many CASSYSTSYEQYF TGTGCCAGCAGCTACTCGACTAGCTACGAGCAGTACTTC
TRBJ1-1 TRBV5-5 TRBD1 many CASSYGQGSPEAFF TGTGCCAGCAGCTACGGACAGGGTTCCCCTGAAGCTTTCTTT
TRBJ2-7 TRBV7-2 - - CASSALAWIKHAYEQYF TGCGCCAGCAGCGCTTTGGCCTGGATAAAGCACGCCTACGAGCAGTACTTC
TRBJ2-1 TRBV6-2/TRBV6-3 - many CASSYKGLGGHEQFF TGTGCCAGCAGTTACAAGGGACTAGGGGGCCATGAGCAGTTCTTC
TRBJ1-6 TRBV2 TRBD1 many CASSDWGQGHSPLHF TGTGCCAGCAGTGATTGGGGACAGGGACATTCACCCCTCCACTTT
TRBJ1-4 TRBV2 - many CASVKMGEKLFF TGTGCCAGCGTCAAGATGGGTGAAAAACTGTTTTTT
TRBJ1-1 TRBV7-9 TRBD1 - CASSYAGWTGHTEAFF TGTGCCAGCAGTTACGCTGGTTGGACAGGACACACTGAAGCTTTCTTT
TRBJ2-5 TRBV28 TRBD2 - CASSLITSGKQETQYF TGTGCCAGCAGTTTGATTACTAGCGGGAAACAAGAGACCCAGTACTTC
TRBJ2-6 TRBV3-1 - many CASSQLRISGANVLTF TGTGCCAGCAGCCAACTAAGGATCTCTGGGGCCAACGTCCTGACTTTC
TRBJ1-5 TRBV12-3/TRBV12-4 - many CASSVDLATNQPQHF TGTGCCAGCAGCGTCGACCTGGCGACCAATCAGCCCCAGCATTTT
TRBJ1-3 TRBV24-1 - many CATSDRVDTIYF TGTGCCACCAGTGACCGGGTCGACACCATATATTTT
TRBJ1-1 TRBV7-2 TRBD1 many CASSLSGTGGTEAFF TGTGCCAGCAGCTTATCCGGGACAGGGGGCACTGAAGCTTTCTTT
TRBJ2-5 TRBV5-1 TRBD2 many CASSPQGGKETQYF TGCGCCAGCAGCCCCCAGGGAGGGAAGGAGACCCAGTACTTC
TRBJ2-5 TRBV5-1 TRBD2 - CASSLGSGGAQEAQYF TGCGCCAGCAGCTTGGGTAGCGGGGGCGCTCAAGAGGCCCAGTACTTC
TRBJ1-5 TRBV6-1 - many CASTSLDGNSYSNQPQHF TGTGCCAGCACCTCCCTGGACGGGAACTCTTATAGCAATCAGCCCCAGCATTTT
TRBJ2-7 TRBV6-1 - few CASRGASITYEQYF TGTGCCAGCAGGGGGGCTTCCATCACCTACGAGCAGTACTTC
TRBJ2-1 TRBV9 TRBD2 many CASSAITSDEQFF TGTGCCAGCAGCGCAATTACTAGCGATGAGCAGTTCTTC
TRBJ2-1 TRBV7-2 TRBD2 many CASSLGIAGGYNEQFF TGTGCCAGCAGCTTAGGGATAGCGGGGGGCTACAATGAGCAGTTCTTC
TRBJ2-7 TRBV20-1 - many CSVIDTLSYEQYF TGCAGTGTTATAGACACCCTCTCCTACGAGCAGTACTTC
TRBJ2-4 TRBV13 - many CASSLGEGDPKNIQYF TGTGCCAGCAGCTTAGGGGAGGGGGATCCCAAAAACATTCAGTACTTC
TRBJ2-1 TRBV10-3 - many CAIRLHRGGSYNEQFF TGTGCCATCAGGCTACACAGGGGGGGCTCCTACAATGAGCAGTTCTTC
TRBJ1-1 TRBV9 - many CASSPEASNTEAFF TGTGCCAGCAGCCCCGAGGCATCTAACACTGAAGCTTTCTTT
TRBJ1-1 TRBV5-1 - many CASRDVSSTEAFF TGCGCCAGCAGAGACGTTAGTTCCACTGAAGCTTTCTTT
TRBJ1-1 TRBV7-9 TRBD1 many CASSPQTGHGRNTEAFF TGTGCCAGCAGCCCGCAGACAGGGCACGGGAGGAACACTGAAGCTTTCTTT
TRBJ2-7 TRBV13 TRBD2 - CASSFTSSGGAYEQYF TGTGCCAGCAGCTTTACGTCTAGCGGGGGGGCTTACGAGCAGTACTTC
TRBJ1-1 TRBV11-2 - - CASSSTRTSQAFF TGTGCCAGCAGCTCAACCCGGACTAGCCAAGCTTTCTTT
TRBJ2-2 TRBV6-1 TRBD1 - CAGRRTGTNTGELFF TGTGCCGGCAGACGGACAGGAACTAACACCGGGGAGCTGTTTTTT
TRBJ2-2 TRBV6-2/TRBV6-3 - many CASSYDQDGAYTGELFF TGTGCCAGCAGTTACGACCAGGACGGAGCTTACACCGGGGAGCTGTTTTTT
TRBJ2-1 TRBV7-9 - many CASSVGGANEQFF TGTGCCAGCAGCGTGGGGGGGGCCAATGAGCAGTTCTTC
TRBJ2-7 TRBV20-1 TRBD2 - CSARRATSGLYEQYF TGCAGTGCCCGACGCGCCACTAGCGGATTATACGAGCAGTACTTC
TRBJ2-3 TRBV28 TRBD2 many CASRSKRGGSTDTQYF TGTGCCAGCAGGTCAAAGCGGGGGGGCAGCACAGATACGCAGTATTTT
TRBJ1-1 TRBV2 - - CASGIGQLNTEAFF TGTGCCAGCGGGATAGGGCAGCTGAACACTGAAGCTTTCTTT
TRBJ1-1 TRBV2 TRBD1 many CASRPTGVTEAFF TGTGCCAGCAGACCAACAGGGGTGACTGAAGCTTTCTTT
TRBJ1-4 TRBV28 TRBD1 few CASSPGTDEKLFF TGTGCCAGCAGTCCCGGGACAGATGAAAAACTGTTTTTT
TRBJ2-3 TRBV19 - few CASRTGGRTTTDTQYF TGTGCCAGTAGAACCGGGGGGCGAACAACCACAGATACGCAGTATTTT